A selection of T cell receptor beta chains follows, all from one sample in a study of T cell repertoires in cytomegalovirus infection. TCRdb reprocessed the reads with MiXCR, giving one entry per CDR3 protein. Of fewer than 900,000 distinct CDR3 sequences listed, about 28% are singletons. Their target antigens are unknown. The material sequenced was cultured CD8+ T cells from PBMCs, taken from culture after CMV antigen stimulation. These receptors were taken from a human donor in good health (CMV status not recorded). Some clones in this sample may be carry-over from other donors' samples. Each CDR3 is given with its conserved first and last residue. A D gene is named only where the DNA matches it firmly. Rows give clone size only sometimes, using once, few, many, or a class for an expanded clone.

v_call	clone_size	d_call	j_call	cdr3_nt	cdr3_aa
TRBV4-1	few	NA	TRBJ1-2	TGCGCCAGCAGCCAAGATAGGGGAGGTCCCTATGGCTACACCTTC	CASSQDRGGPYGYTF
TRBV6-1	few	TRBD1	TRBJ1-1	TGTGCCAGCAGGCAGGGGGTACCTGAAGCTTTCTTT	CASRQGVPEAFF
TRBV18	NA	TRBD1	TRBJ1-1	TGTGCCAGCTCACCACAGTCAAACAGGGGCGCCCGTTACACTGAAGCTTTCTTT	CASSPQSNRGARYTEAFF
TRBV19	few	NA	TRBJ2-5	TGTGCCAGTAGTATAGATCTCACAGGCGTTGAGACCCAGTACTTC	CASSIDLTGVETQYF
TRBV6-1	NA	NA	TRBJ2-7	TGTGTCAGCAGTGAAGACGGAGGAGGGGTAGACGAGCAGTACTTC	CVSSEDGGGVDEQYF
TRBV6-2/TRBV6-3	few	NA	TRBJ2-1	TGTGCCAGCAGTTACACTGGCCGGGACGGTCACAATGAGCAGTTCTTC	CASSYTGRDGHNEQFF
TRBV7-6	many	TRBD2	TRBJ2-3	TGTGCCAGCAGCTTAGGGCCGGGGACTAGCGTGACAGATACGCAGTATTTT	CASSLGPGTSVTDTQYF
TRBV20-1	NA	NA	TRBJ1-1	TGCAGTGCTAGAGATCCAGGGGAGGGAACTGAAGCTTTCTTT	CSARDPGEGTEAFF
TRBV24-1	many	NA	TRBJ2-2	TGTGCCACCAGTGACCAGGACCGAGATACCGGGGAGCTGTTTTTT	CATSDQDRDTGELFF
TRBV27	once	NA	TRBJ1-2	TGTGCCAGCCGGGACCGGAAGGGCTACACCTTC	CASRDRKGYTF